The 26 T cell receptor beta chains below were found in one sample sequenced in a study of early T cells in non-severe SARS-CoV-2 infection. Each CDR3 protein is one row after TCRdb ran MiXCR on the 5' RACE reads. The sample yields some 40,000 distinct CDR3 sequences, approximately 12% seen once. Sequenced input: whole blood. Receptors originate from an adult who was a healthcare worker with PCR-confirmed SARS-CoV-2 infection or an uninfected control (not recorded which).

The chain couples TRBV4-3 to TRBJ1-6; a weak D match, TRBD1 (5 bases). With 0 bases removed from V and 7 bases from J, the gap between germline ends came to 16 bases. Germline-derived CDR1 and CDR2 are LGHNA and YSLEER. This CDR3 region has 17 residues. The CDR3 is CASSQDIGRGGNSPLHF. The CDR3 DNA reads TGCGCCAGCAGCCAAGATATAGGAAGGGGAGGGAATTCACCCCTCCACTTT.

The genes are TRBV12-3 or TRBV12-4 and TRBJ2-1; 9 bases are a match to TRBD2. With V trimmed by 6 bases and J by 13 bases, 7 bases remained unmatched. This CDR3 spans 12 amino acids. For the CDR3, the DNA is TGTGCCAGCAGCCAGGGGACTAGCTCTCAGTTCTTC. It specifies CASSQGTSSQFF.

V gene TRBV28 combines with J gene TRBJ2-5; the match to TRBD2 covers 8 bases. This CDR3 is built from 14 residues. In germline, CDR1 is MDHEN, CDR2 SYDVKM. V shed 6 bases and J 3 bases; nucleotides not matched to a gene: 6. CDR3 nucleotide sequence: TGTGCCAGCAGGGAAGCGGGAGCAGAAGAGACCCAGTACTTC. Translated: CASREAGAEETQYF. Full variable domain (outside the CDR3, taken from reference TRBV28 and TRBJ2-5): DVKVTQSSRYLVKRTGEKVFLECVQDMDHENMFWYRQDPGLGLRLIYFSYDVKMKEKGDIPEGYSVSREKKERFSLILESASTNQTSMYLCASREAGAEETQYFGPGTRLLVL.

In its sample, this clonotype was seen many times. The chain employs TRBV12-3 or TRBV12-4 and TRBJ1-1, with 7 nucleotides matching TRBD1. The CDR3 sequence is 14 residues long. J gave up 3 bases and V 6 bases, and 7 bases lay outside the gene matches. CDR3 protein: CASRKQGLYTEAFF. In DNA form, the CDR3 reads TGTGCCAGCAGGAAACAGGGGCTTTACACTGAAGCTTTCTTT.

The chain joins TRBV7-8 to TRBJ2-3; 8 bases line up with TRBD2. Germline V gives CDR1 SGHVS, CDR2 FQNEAQ. V lost 4 bases and J lost 3; bases outside the gene matches: 9. The CDR3 has 16 amino acids. In nucleotides, the CDR3 is TGTGCCAGCAGCTCCTCAAGCGGGGGTGGGACAGATACGCAGTATTTT. The encoded protein is CASSSSSGGGTDTQYF.

This clonotype has at least ten counts. The chain joins TRBV15 to TRBJ1-5; D is undetermined. Germline-derived CDR1 and CDR2 are LNHNV and YYDKDF (reference sequence). The CDR3 contains 14 residues. Trimming removed 3 bases from V and 7 bases from J, with 13 bases in between. In nucleotides, the CDR3 is TGTGCCACCAGCAGTTTAGCTCCCGCCCAGCCCCAGCATTTT. Translation: CATSSLAPAQPQHF.

This chain connects TRBV30 to TRBJ1-1, with D maybe TRBD1 (5 bases). V shed 3 bases and J shed 2 bases, with 13 bases lying between them. Germline CDR1 reads GTSNPN; CDR2 reads SVGIG (reference sequence). The CDR3 consists of 14 residues. The CDR3 is CAWRSGTANTEAFF. The CDR3 DNA reads TGTGCCTGGAGATCCGGGACTGCTAACACTGAAGCTTTCTTT. Together with reference TRBV30 and TRBJ1-1, the CDR3 gives the full variable domain: SQTIHQWPATLVQPVGSPLSLECTVEGTSNPNLYWYRQAAGRGLQLLFYSVGIGQISSEVPQNLSASRPQDRQFILSSKKLLLSDSGFYLCAWRSGTANTEAFFGQGTRLTVV.

This clonotype was seen repeatedly, ten times or more. V is TRBV7-9 and J is TRBJ2-1; TRBD2 is a possible D gene (5 bases). Germline loops: CDR1 SEHNR, CDR2 FQNEAQ (reference sequence). V dropped 8 bases and J dropped 7 bases, with 9 bases sitting between them. CDR3 length: 11 residues. This CDR3 is CASEAANEQFF. CDR3 coding DNA: TGTGCCAGCGAAGCGGCGAATGAGCAGTTCTTC. Full variable domain (remainder filled in from reference TRBV7-9 and TRBJ2-1): DTGVSQNPRHKITKRGQNVTFRCDPISEHNRLYWYRQTLGQGPEFLTYFQNEAQLEKSRLLSDRFSAERPKGSFSTLEIQRTEQGDSAMYLCASEAANEQFFGPGTRLTVL.

The chain combines TRBV7-2 with TRBJ1-3, with TRBD1 as a possible D gene (6 bases). The CDR3 consists of 16 residues. CDR1 and CDR2 (germline): SGHTA, FQGNSA. Trimming took 5 bases from V and 4 from J, leaving 18 bases between them. The CDR3 coding sequence is TGTGCCAGCAGCAAAGTACAGGGAAATCGAGGAAACACCATATATTTT. This gives the protein CASSKVQGNRGNTIYF.

The V gene is TRBV6-2 or TRBV6-3, the J gene TRBJ2-6, with unresolved D. CDR1 and CDR2 (germline): MNHEY, SVGEGT. The V end was cut by 5 bases, the J end by 9 bases, with 14 bases between. This CDR3 has 14 residues. CDR3 DNA sequence: TGTGCCAGCAGTCGGGCCCCGGTGGGCAACGTCCTGACTTTC. Translation gives CASSRAPVGNVLTF.

Details on this clonotype: A much larger clone differs by one base, so this may be a read error. This chain connects TRBV5-6 to TRBJ1-1; the match to TRBD1 covers 9 bases. Germline assignment: CDR1 SGHDT and CDR2 YYEEEE. This CDR3 spans 12 amino acids. The junction had 4 bases not matched to a gene; V was cut back by 5 bases and J by 8 bases. CDR3 protein: CASRYRGQEAFF. The CDR3 DNA follows: TGTGCCAGCAGATACAGGGGGCAGGAAGCTTTCTTT. The whole variable domain, remainder taken from reference TRBV5-6 and TRBJ1-1, is DAGVTQSPTHLIKTRGQQVTLRCSPKSGHDTVSWYQQALGQGPQFIFQYYEEEERQRGNFPDRFSGHQFPNYSSELNVNALLLGDSALYLCASRYRGQEAFFGQGTRLTVV.

The table lists this clonotype with a few counts. V is TRBV6-2 or TRBV6-3 and J is TRBJ2-7; TRBD1 agrees at 9 bases. The ends lost 4 bases at V and 2 bases at J; junction bases unmatched: 3. Germline V gene data show CDR1 as MNHEY and CDR2 as SVGEGT. This CDR3 contains 14 residues. CDR3 sequence reads: CASSSGTGTYEQYF. CDR3 bases: TGTGCCAGCAGTTCGGGGACAGGGACCTACGAGCAGTACTTC.

This clonotype has just a few counts. The chain links TRBV21-1 to TRBJ2-5; the table's TRBD1 call for D was not verified on the DNA. TRBV21-1 has pseudogene status. The CDR3 length is 15 residues. The CDR3 reads CASSKVDRGLETQYF. In nucleotides, the CDR3 is TGTGCCAGCAGCAAAGTCGACAGGGGGCTCGAGACCCAGTACTTC.

This clonotype has just a few counts. This chain links TRBV6-5 with TRBJ2-7; 9 positions agree with TRBD1. With 4 bases clipped from V and 2 bases from J, the junction kept 6 bases outside the gene matches. The CDR3 runs to 15 residues. The germline V gene has CDR1 MNHEY and CDR2 SVGAGI. The DNA for the CDR3 is TGTGCCAGCAGTTCCCCGGGACAGGGTCCCTACGAGCAGTACTTC. This codes for CASSSPGQGPYEQYF.

V and J are TRBV4-1 and TRBJ1-6, with TRBD1 identical over 7 bases. CDR1 MGHRA and CDR2 YSYEKL come from the germline V gene. The CDR3 has 13 amino acids. J was trimmed by 9 bases and V by 3 bases; bases with no gene match: 2. The CDR3 here is CASSQDRLSPLHF. The CDR3 DNA is TGCGCCAGCAGCCAGGACAGGCTTTCACCCCTCCACTTT.

This clonotype was observed many times. The V call is TRBV29-1, the J call TRBJ2-7; D may correspond to TRBD1 or TRBD2 (5 bases each). The V end was cut by 7 bases, the J end by 2 bases, with 9 bases between. This CDR3 has 11 amino acids. The germline V gene encodes CDR1 SQVTM and CDR2 ANQGSEA. CDR3 in DNA: TGCAGCGGTGGGACCCCCTACGAGCAGTACTTC. This translates into CSGGTPYEQYF.

In its sample, this clonotype was seen many times. The V gene is TRBV6-1, the J gene TRBJ1-2, with 10 bases that match TRBD1. The junction had 12 bases not matched to a gene; V was cut back by 6 bases and J by 8 bases. Germline CDR1 reads MNHNS; CDR2 reads SASEGT. This CDR3 is 15 amino acids long. The CDR3 nucleotides are TGTGCCAGCAGACCCGGACAGGGGGAGGTAAAGGGCTACACCTTC. Translated: CASRPGQGEVKGYTF.

In its sample, this clonotype was seen many times. The J gene is TRBJ1-2, the V gene TRBV6-5; a possible D gene is TRBD1 (5 bases). CDR3 length: 13 amino acids. Trimming cost V 4 bases and J 8 bases, with 14 bases left between them. CDR1 MNHEY and CDR2 SVGAGI come from the germline V gene. CDR3 nucleotide sequence: TGTGCCAGCAGTTCATCAGGGCATCGAGGCTACACCTTC. This translates into CASSSSGHRGYTF.

This clonotype has just a few counts. The V and J genes are TRBV18 and TRBJ2-7; D might be TRBD1 (5 bases). Germline CDR1 KGHSH, CDR2 LQKENI. The CDR3 length is 17 residues. V dropped 2 bases and J dropped 5 bases, with 22 bases sitting between them. The CDR3 DNA reads TGTGCCAGCTCACCATCGGGCAGGGAAACACCTAGGGACGAGCAGTACTTC. Protein: CASSPSGRETPRDEQYF.

This clonotype was detected only a few times. The chain links TRBV4-2 to TRBJ2-3, with 12 bases matching TRBD2. CDR1 and CDR2 from the germline V gene are LGHNA and YNFKEQ. V was clipped by 0 bases and J by 2 bases; unmatched bases: 6. The CDR3 extends over 18 amino acids. The CDR3 nucleotides read TGTGCCAGCAGCCAAGAGGGGCTAGCGGGAGGGATCACAGATACGCAGTATTTT. Amino acids: CASSQEGLAGGITDTQYF.

The J gene is TRBJ2-4, the V gene TRBV5-1; tentative D call: TRBD2 (6 bases). V was clipped by 2 bases and J by 7 bases, with 13 bases between them. Germline V gene lookup returns CDR1 SGHRS and CDR2 YFSETQ. CDR3 size: 14 residues. CDR3 region: CASSLGRDLNIQYF. As DNA, the CDR3 is TGCGCCAGCAGCTTAGGGCGGGATTTGAACATTCAGTACTTC.

This clonotype was recorded a few times. The J gene is TRBJ1-4, the V gene TRBV19, with D tentatively TRBD1 (6 bases). The V end lost 7 bases, the J end lost 8 bases, and 11 bases lay between the germline ends. Germline CDR1 and CDR2: LNHDA and SQIVND (reference sequence). The CDR3 spans 12 residues. CDR3 sequence reads: CASTDRGEKLFF. The CDR3 nucleotides are TGTGCCAGTACGGACAGAGGCGAAAAACTGTTTTTT.

Ten or more counts support this clonotype. The V gene is TRBV12-3 or TRBV12-4, the J gene TRBJ2-1; TRBD2 agrees at 16 bases. V lost 6 bases and J lost 9; bases outside the gene matches: 8. The CDR3 consists of 16 residues. CDR3 nucleotide sequence: TGTGCCAGCAGCCAGGGACTAGCGGGAGGGCCCTCTGAGCAGTTCTTC. Translating it yields CASSQGLAGGPSEQFF.

This clonotype was counted a few times. The rearrangement uses TRBV5-6 and TRBJ1-1; unclear D gene. V was clipped by 2 bases and J by 4 bases, with 9 bases between them. There are 13 residues in the CDR3. Germline CDR1 is SGHDT and CDR2 is YYEEEE. The CDR3 region is CASSLFSGTEAFF. Written as DNA, the CDR3 is TGTGCCAGCAGCTTATTTAGCGGCACTGAAGCTTTCTTT.

This clonotype has ten or more counts. V is TRBV6-4 and J is TRBJ2-1, with D perhaps matching TRBD2 (6 bases). Trimming left V 0 bases short and J 6 bases short, with 12 bases between. There are 15 residues in the CDR3. Germline CDR1 reads MRHNA; CDR2 reads SNTAGT. The CDR3 here is CASSDSAGSGNEQFF. The CDR3 DNA follows: TGTGCCAGCAGTGACTCGGCGGGAAGTGGCAATGAGCAGTTCTTC.

This clonotype has at least ten counts. V usage is TRBV5-5 and J usage is TRBJ2-5; D perhaps matches TRBD1 (5 bases). The CDR3 extends over 17 amino acids. V was shortened by 4 bases and J by 1 base, with 20 bases between the two germline ends. CDR1 and CDR2 from the germline V gene are SGHKS and YYEKEE (reference sequence). This CDR3 reads CASSGIPTTVAQETQYF. The CDR3 nucleotides are TGTGCCAGCAGCGGGATTCCAACGACAGTGGCCCAAGAGACCCAGTACTTC.